This passage covers 20 T cell receptor beta chains from one sample sequenced in a study of identical twins. Each CDR3 protein is one row after TCRdb ran MiXCR on the 5' RACE reads. The sample shows 550,000 to 700,000 distinct CDR3 sequences, just under 10% of them seen only once. This sample also appeared in a second study, on yellow fever vaccine responses in identical twins.

The sequenced sample consisted of PBMCs. The source of these receptors is a woman between 18 and 29 years old in good health.

This clonotype occurred many times. This chain links TRBV5-1 with TRBJ1-1; tentatively, D is TRBD1 (6 bases). The CDR3 runs to 14 residues. V was pared by 4 bases and J by 2 bases, with 12 bases between. Germline-derived CDR1 and CDR2 are SGHRS and YFSETQ. CDR3 residues: CASSGGQLNTEAFF. DNA of the CDR3: TGCGCCAGCAGCGGGGGACAACTTAACACTGAAGCTTTCTTT.

This clonotype occurred a few times. The V call is TRBV6-2 or TRBV6-3, the J call TRBJ2-7; 8 positions agree with TRBD2. The CDR3 consists of 12 residues. Unmatched junction bases numbered 4, after V lost 6 bases and J lost 6 bases. Germline assignment: CDR1 MNHEY and CDR2 SVGEGT. The CDR3 coding sequence is TGTGCCAGCAGCCGTAGCGGGATCGAGCAGTACTTC. Translating it yields CASSRSGIEQYF.

This clonotype was seen just once. The rearrangement joins TRBV5-7 to TRBJ2-7, with 12 bases lining up with TRBD1. TRBV5-7 is labeled an ORF, and its function is uncertain. Trimming removed 4 bases from V and 5 bases from J; junction bases left unmatched: 7. This CDR3 comprises 15 residues. DNA of the CDR3: TGTGCCAGCAGCCCGTTGGGACAGGGGGCCAACGAGCAGTACTTC. Translating gives CASSPLGQGANEQYF.

This clonotype has a count of ten or more. This chain links TRBV12-3 or TRBV12-4 with TRBJ1-6; no clear D. The CDR3 sequence is 15 residues long. Between the trimmed V and J ends, which lost 1 base and 10 bases, there was a span of 14 bases. The CDR3 region is CASSLERVGSSPLHF. The CDR3 DNA sequence: TGTGCCAGCAGTTTAGAACGTGTGGGCAGCTCACCCCTCCACTTT.

The chain employs TRBV20-1 and TRBJ1-1; 8 bases agree with TRBD1. J gave up 3 bases and V 0 bases, and 9 bases lay outside the gene matches. CDR1 is DFQATT and CDR2 is SNEGSKA in the germline V gene (reference sequence). CDR3 length equals 16 residues. The CDR3 region has the DNA TGCAGTGCTAGAGACCAACTGGACAGGGCCGACACTGAAGCTTTCTTT. Translated: CSARDQLDRADTEAFF.

This clonotype was found many times. V and J are TRBV6-2 or TRBV6-3 and TRBJ1-6; TRBD1 matches at 7 bases. The CDR3 loop spans 13 amino acids. Trimming took 5 bases from V and 10 from J; bases not matched to a gene: 5. The germline V gene encodes CDR1 MNHEY and CDR2 SVGEGT. The CDR3 bases are TGTGCCAGCAGTCAGCAGGGGGACTCACCCCTCCACTTT. Translated: CASSQQGDSPLHF.

This clonotype was observed a handful of times. Given a much more abundant clone one base away, this may be a read error. The chain joins TRBV6-5 to TRBJ2-7; D gene uncertain. Germline lookup yields CDR1 MNHEY and CDR2 SVGAGI. The CDR3 sequence is 11 residues long. V lost 0 bases, J lost 6 bases, and 3 bases lay in between. In nucleotides, the CDR3 is TGTGCCAGCAGTTACTCGGCCGAGCAGTACTTC. This translates into CASSYSAEQYF.

This clonotype was counted only a few times. The J gene is TRBJ1-6, the V gene TRBV5-1; maybe TRBD1 (5 bases). Trimming removed 0 bases at V and 6 bases at J, with 13 bases between. This CDR3 has 16 residues. Germline-derived CDR1 and CDR2 are SGHRS and YFSETQ. In DNA form, the CDR3 reads TGCGCCAGCAGCTTGGCCGATGGGACCCTTAATTCACCCCTCCACTTT. Residues: CASSLADGTLNSPLHF.

The chain recombines TRBV20-1 with TRBJ2-7; 7 bases fit TRBD2. This CDR3 comprises 16 residues. The germline gives CDR1 DFQATT, CDR2 SNEGSKA (reference sequence). J gave up 3 bases and V 1 base, and 12 bases lay outside the gene matches. CDR3: CSARGERDHNYYEQYF. In DNA, the CDR3 is TGCAGTGCTAGAGGCGAGCGGGACCATAATTACTACGAGCAGTACTTC.

The V gene is TRBV4-1, the J gene TRBJ2-7; TRBD1 aligns across 7 bases. The germline CDR1 and CDR2 sequences are MGHRA and YSYEKL. The CDR3 is 14 amino acids. V was pared by 1 base and J by 2 bases, with 2 bases of the junction left unmatched. The CDR3, as DNA: TGCGCCAGCAGCCAAGGGGACAGCACCTACGAGCAGTACTTC. Amino acid sequence: CASSQGDSTYEQYF.

This clonotype was detected only a few times. The V and J genes are TRBV11-2 and TRBJ2-5, with a tentative D call TRBD1 (5 bases). The CDR3 runs 11 residues. Germline V lookup: CDR1 SGHAT, CDR2 FQNNGV. Trimming cost V 3 bases and J 7 bases, with 6 bases left between them. The CDR3 protein is CASSFDRTQYF. The CDR3 DNA sequence: TGTGCCAGCAGCTTTGACAGGACCCAGTACTTC.

V usage is TRBV5-1 and J usage is TRBJ2-2, with 8 bases aligning to TRBD2. V was clipped by 0 bases and J by 6 bases; unmatched bases: 4. The CDR3 has 15 residues. CDR1 SGHRS and CDR2 YFSETQ come from the germline V gene. In nucleotides, the CDR3 is TGCGCCAGCAGCTTGGCGGCGGGGGGATCCGGGGAGCTGTTTTTT. Its protein product is CASSLAAGGSGELFF.

This clonotype was observed a handful of times. V is TRBV20-1 and J is TRBJ1-1; unclear D gene. This CDR3 region has 14 residues. Per germline, CDR1 DFQATT and CDR2 SNEGSKA (reference sequence). The V and J ends lost 1 base and 2 bases respectively, with 11 bases between them. The CDR3 loop reads CSARVPGINTEAFF. In nucleotides, the CDR3 is TGCAGTGCTAGAGTTCCGGGGATAAACACTGAAGCTTTCTTT.

This chain's CDR3 is CATILQGATGGELFF. In nucleotides, the CDR3 is TGTGCCACCATACTACAGGGCGCGACTGGCGGGGAGCTGTTTTTT. The chain carries TRBV6-1 and TRBJ2-2; D possibly corresponds to TRBD1 (6 bases). CDR1 and CDR2 (germline): MNHNS, SASEGT. Trimming took off 10 bases at V and 7 bases at J, with 22 bases between the two ends. The CDR3 has 15 residues.

The J gene is TRBJ2-5, the V gene TRBV3-1, with D maybe TRBD1 (6 bases). Between the trimmed V and J ends, which lost 1 base and 1 base, there was a span of 13 bases. The CDR3 spans 16 residues. CDR1 is LGHDT, CDR2 YNNKEL, per germline (reference sequence). The CDR3 here is CASSQGLKQGQETQYF. CDR3 DNA: TGTGCCAGCAGCCAAGGTCTAAAACAGGGCCAAGAGACCCAGTACTTC.

CDR3: CSARDSRGLLETQYF. CDR3 nucleotide sequence: TGCAGTGCTAGAGATTCCAGGGGGCTTTTGGAGACCCAGTACTTC. The gene calls are TRBV20-1 and TRBJ2-5; 8 bases are shared with TRBD1. Germline-derived CDR1 and CDR2 are DFQATT and SNEGSKA (reference sequence). With 0 bases clipped from V and 5 bases from J, the junction kept 8 bases outside the gene matches. The CDR3 contains 15 residues.

The chain is built from TRBV20-1 and TRBJ1-5; 7 bases line up with TRBD1. CDR1 is DFQATT, CDR2 SNEGSKA, per germline (reference sequence). This CDR3 region has 14 residues. Trimming removed 6 bases from V and 6 bases from J; junction bases left unmatched: 11. The CDR3: CSASSDRASQPQHF. For the CDR3, the DNA is TGCAGTGCCTCCAGTGACAGGGCCAGTCAGCCCCAGCATTTT.

This clonotype has just a few counts. The chain couples TRBV3-1 to TRBJ2-5, with D unclear. Trimming pared 5 bases from V and 3 bases from J, leaving 13 bases between. This CDR3 has 14 residues. The V gene's germline CDR1 is LGHDT and CDR2 YNNKEL (reference sequence). CDR3 protein: CASSGRLGKETQYF. Here the CDR3 DNA reads TGTGCCAGCAGCGGACGGTTGGGGAAAGAGACCCAGTACTTC.

This clonotype has ten or more counts. The genes are TRBV4-1 and TRBJ1-5, with unresolved D. V lost 4 bases and J 7 bases, leaving 14 bases between the germline ends. The CDR3 extends over 14 amino acids. CDR1 and CDR2 from the germline V gene are MGHRA and YSYEKL. The CDR3 DNA follows: TGCGCCAGCAGCCTAGACAACCGGGGACAGCCCCAGCATTTT. The encoded protein is CASSLDNRGQPQHF.

This rearrangement joins TRBV11-3 to TRBJ2-2; D gene uncertain. This CDR3 is 14 amino acids long. Germline V gene data show CDR1 as SGHNT and CDR2 as YENEEA. V lost 5 bases, J lost 4 bases, and 11 bases lay in between. The CDR3 bases are TGTGCCAGCAGCCCGAACGTGGGCACCGGGGAGCTGTTTTTT. It is translated as CASSPNVGTGELFF.